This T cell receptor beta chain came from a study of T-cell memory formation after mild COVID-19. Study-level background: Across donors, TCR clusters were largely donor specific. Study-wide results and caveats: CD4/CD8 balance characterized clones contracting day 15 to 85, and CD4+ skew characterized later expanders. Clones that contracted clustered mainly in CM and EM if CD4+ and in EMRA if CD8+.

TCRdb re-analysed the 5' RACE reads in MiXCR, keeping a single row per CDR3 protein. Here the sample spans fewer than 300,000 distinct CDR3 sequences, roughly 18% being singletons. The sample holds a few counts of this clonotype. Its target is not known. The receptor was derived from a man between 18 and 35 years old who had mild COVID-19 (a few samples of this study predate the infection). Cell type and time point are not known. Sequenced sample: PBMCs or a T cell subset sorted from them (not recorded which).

Written as DNA, the CDR3 is TGTGCCAGCAGCGACGGGACTAGCGGGTTCAATGAGCAGTTCTTC. This gives the protein CASSDGTSGFNEQFF. The chain carries TRBV9 and TRBJ2-1; TRBD2 matches at 12 bases. The CDR3 sequence is 15 residues long. The V gene end was trimmed by 3 bases and the J gene end by 6 bases; junction bases not matched to a gene: 4. Germline values: CDR1 SGDLS, CDR2 YYNGEE. Full variable domain (outside the CDR3, taken from reference TRBV9 and TRBJ2-1): DSGVTQTPKHLITATGQRVTLRCSPRSGDLSVYWYQQSLDQGLQFLIQYYNGEERAKGNILERFSAQQFPDLHSELNLSSLELGDSALYFCASSDGTSGFNEQFFGPGTRLTVL.